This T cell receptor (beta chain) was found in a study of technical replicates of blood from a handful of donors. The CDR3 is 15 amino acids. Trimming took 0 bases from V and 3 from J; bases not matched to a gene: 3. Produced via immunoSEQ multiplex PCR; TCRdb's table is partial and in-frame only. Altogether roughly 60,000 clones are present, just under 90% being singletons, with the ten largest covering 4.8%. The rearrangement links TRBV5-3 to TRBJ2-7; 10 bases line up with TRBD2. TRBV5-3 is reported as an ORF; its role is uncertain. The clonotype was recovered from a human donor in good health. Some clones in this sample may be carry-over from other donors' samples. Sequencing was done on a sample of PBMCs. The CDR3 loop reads CARSLEREGLYEQYF. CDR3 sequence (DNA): TGTGCCAGAAGCTTGGAGCGGGAGGGCCTCTACGAGCAGTACTTC.